A selection of T cell receptor beta chains follows, all from one sample in a study of Graves' ophthalmopathy and Graves' hyperthyroidism. TCRdb fed the multiplex PCR reads into MiXCR, producing one record per CDR3 protein. The sample holds 660,000 or so distinct CDR3 sequences, 35% to 45% seen once. Sequencing was carried out using peripheral blood. These receptors were collected from an adult man with Graves' ophthalmopathy. CDR3s leave out the opening cysteine and the closing phenylalanine or tryptophan.

V: TRBV5-1
CDR3: ASSLDRSYNSPLH

V: TRBV4-1
CDR3: ASSQTGVNQPQH

V: TRBV4-1
CDR3: ASSQDRMTNPRGYEQY

V: TRBV2
CDR3: ASRPDSGDGYT

V: TRBV7-9
CDR3: ASSLDNRANEKLF

V: TRBV7-2
CDR3: ASSPRTGRWFKNQPQH

V: TRBV7-9
CDR3: ASSFGTIYNEKLF

V: TRBV25-1
CDR3: ASSLRGAGEKLF

V: TRBV19
CDR3: ASSPPGAGANVLT

V: TRBV19
CDR3: ASSAGTVYEQY

V: TRBV20-1
CDR3: SARVGTGGETQY

V: TRBV7-2
CDR3: ASSQESDVYNSPLH

V: TRBV4-1
CDR3: ASSQLGLAGVRETQY

V: TRBV5-6
CDR3: ASSLGTGVGANVLT

V: TRBV10-3
CDR3: AIISDRGEAF

V: TRBV7-9
CDR3: ASSSQVAGGFTGELF

V: TRBV2
CDR3: ASSGRRRDSLAQETQY

V: TRBV10-3
CDR3: AISESKNTEAF

V: TRBV19
CDR3: ASTVPAGDTGELF

V: TRBV24-1
CDR3: ATSDLVAGGGYEQY

V: TRBV5-1
CDR3: ASSLLEGQGNTEAF

V: TRBV15
CDR3: ATSRRGGRQDEQF

V: TRBV5-1
CDR3: ASSVQAGDSQTQY

V: TRBV19
CDR3: ASSQDRGAAF

V: TRBV2
CDR3: ASNPSSAAKGAF

V: TRBV10-3
CDR3: AISPGGGDEKLF

V: TRBV15
CDR3: ATSSGRVRVLYNEQF

V: TRBV7-8
CDR3: ASSLMDRAYEQY

V: TRBV9
CDR3: ASSASGRDRGYGYT

V: TRBV7-2
CDR3: ASSLTRTGLNTGELF

V: TRBV5-1
CDR3: ASSLRGLHTEAF

V: TRBV7-2
CDR3: ASSLAASYHEQY

V: TRBV2
CDR3: ASREEWSDTQY

V: TRBV4-3
CDR3: ASSQGKTGWEKLF

V: TRBV7-8
CDR3: ASSLWGEAGHGYT

V: TRBV19
CDR3: ASSMRGDTEKLF

V: TRBV24-1
CDR3: ATSDNQGYQPQH